This T cell receptor beta chain was sequenced in a study of T-cell reconstitution after alpha-beta-depleted transplantation in children. The CDR3 covers 14 residues. The V end was cut by 2 bases, the J end by 3 bases, with 11 bases between. CDR1 is MNHNS, CDR2 SASEGT, per germline. Unique molecular identifiers featured in how the TCRbeta library was prepared. MiXCR, applied by TCRdb to the PCR reads, yields one record per CDR3 protein. The sample lists roughly 300,000 distinct CDR3 sequences, approximately 9.8% occurring once. This clonotype has only a few counts. The J gene is TRBJ2-7, the V gene TRBV6-1, with a weak D call TRBD2 (5 bases). The sequenced sample was PBMCs from the stem cell graft donor, obtained from the stem cell graft. The receptor's source is a human donor who donated a stem cell graft to a child with SCID. The CDR3 sequence: CASSELEALYEQYF. For the CDR3, the DNA is TGTGCCAGCAGTGAACTGGAGGCACTCTACGAGCAGTACTTC.